This T cell receptor beta chain was recorded in a study of blood T cell repertoires in COVID-19. On the study more broadly: Sources were T cells, B-cell-depleted T cells, or PBMCs; the material itself was cDNA or gDNA.

This clone showed up many times. The method was immunoSEQ multiplex PCR; TCRdb's version includes in-frame clones alone and lacks a portion of them. The sample contains some 140,000 clones, around 79% of which appear only once. The germline V and J ends were trimmed by 3 bases and 0 bases, with 12 bases remaining between them. Germline CDR1 is DFQATT and CDR2 is SNEGSKA (reference sequence). The CDR3 sequence is 15 residues long. The specimen sequenced was peripheral blood. The chain combines TRBV20-1 with TRBJ1-5; D gene unclear. The source of this sequence is a man aged 55 to 69 with acute or convalescent COVID-19. The CDR3: CSASVDTYSNQPQHF. CDR3 nucleotide sequence: TGCAGTGCTAGTGTTGATACCTATAGCAATCAGCCCCAGCATTTT.